The 11 T cell receptor beta chains presented below share a single source sample, sequenced in a study of Ad26.COV2.S vaccination and SARS-CoV-2 variants. Assay: immunoSEQ multiplex PCR; the TCRdb copy retains only in-frame clones and omits some. The data hold around 450,000 clones, with roughly 89% observed a single time. Specified treatment: roughly 19 received Ad26.COV2.S at low or high dose, single or two shots; five or six received placebo; per-sample allocation not given. Sample collection was performed on day 63 after the first vaccine or placebo injection. The specimen comprised peripheral blood, sampled in a trial of Ad26.COV2.S vaccine versus placebo. Receptors were obtained from a person between 18 and 60 years old who received the Ad26.COV2.S COVID-19 vaccine or a placebo.

The rearrangement uses TRBV30 and TRBJ2-5; perhaps TRBD1 as D (6 bases). V dropped 4 bases and J dropped 3 bases, with 12 bases sitting between them. The germline V gene has CDR1 GTSNPN and CDR2 SVGIG (reference sequence). CDR3 size: 13 residues. Here the CDR3 DNA reads TGTGCCTGGAATAAAAACAGGGAAGAGACCCAGTACTTC. It codes for CAWNKNREETQYF.

This chain connects TRBV4-3 to TRBJ1-6; no clear D gene. V gave up 0 bases and J gave up 8 bases, with 8 bases separating them. Per the germline V gene, CDR1 is LGHNA and CDR2 is YSLEER. The CDR3 length is 14 residues. Written as DNA, the CDR3 is TGCGCCAGCAGCCAAGACGGCGGGTATTCACCCCTCCACTTT. Its protein product is CASSQDGGYSPLHF.

In its sample, this clone was seen a few times. Other DNA sequences of this sample code for an identical CDR3. The V call is TRBV7-9, the J call TRBJ1-2, with D tentatively TRBD1 (5 bases). V shed 5 bases and J shed 4 bases, with 8 bases lying between them. The CDR3 has 12 amino acids. The germline CDR1 and CDR2 sequences are SEHNR and FQNEAQ (reference sequence). The CDR3 sequence is CASSPQAYGYTF. CDR3 nucleotides: TGTGCCAGCAGCCCACAGGCCTATGGCTACACCTTC.

This sequence joins TRBV9 and TRBJ2-7; D possibly corresponds to TRBD2 (5 bases). This CDR3 is 14 amino acids long. V gave up 1 base and J gave up 2 bases, with 10 bases separating them. The germline V gene encodes CDR1 SGDLS and CDR2 YYNGEE. CDR3 nucleotides: TGTGCCAGCAGCGTATTTTCGGGGACCTACGAGCAGTACTTC. This translates into CASSVFSGTYEQYF. Looking up the rest from reference TRBV9 and TRBJ2-7 gives the full variable domain: DSGVTQTPKHLITATGQRVTLRCSPRSGDLSVYWYQQSLDQGLQFLIQYYNGEERAKGNILERFSAQQFPDLHSELNLSSLELGDSALYFCASSVFSGTYEQYFGPGTRLTVT.

The chain couples TRBV5-1 to TRBJ2-5; D is undetermined. This CDR3 comprises 13 residues. Germline V CDR1 and CDR2: SGHRS, YFSETQ. V lost 1 base and J 2 bases, leaving 6 bases between the germline ends. The CDR3 reads CASSLMAQETQYF. CDR3 nucleotide sequence: TGCGCCAGCAGCTTGATGGCACAAGAGACCCAGTACTTC.

The V and J genes are TRBV4-3 and TRBJ2-5; TRBD2 aligns across 9 bases. CDR3 length: 17 residues. Per germline, CDR1 LGHNA and CDR2 YSLEER. V dropped 5 bases and J dropped 4; count of bases not matched to a gene: 14. As DNA, the CDR3 is TGCGCCAGCAGCTTACGCGGGGGGGGAGCCTACGGAGAGACCCAGTACTTC. Residues: CASSLRGGGAYGETQYF.

The chain employs TRBV4-3 and TRBJ1-2, with TRBD1 as a possible D gene (6 bases). Trimming took 0 bases from V and 4 from J, leaving 15 bases between them. Per the germline V gene, CDR1 is LGHNA and CDR2 is YSLEER. This CDR3 has 16 residues. The CDR3 bases are TGCGCCAGCAGCCAAGATCATGTAACAGGGCTCTATGGCTACACCTTC. As protein: CASSQDHVTGLYGYTF.

The V gene is TRBV6-2 or TRBV6-3, the J gene TRBJ1-2, with D possibly TRBD1 on 5 matching bases. This CDR3 has 14 residues. V lost 6 bases and J 3 bases, leaving 14 bases between the germline ends. Looked up from germline, CDR1 is MNHEY and CDR2 is SVGEGT. In DNA, the CDR3 is TGTGCCAGCAGCGCGGGACGAACGTACTATGGCTACACCTTC. Its translation is CASSAGRTYYGYTF.

The rearrangement uses TRBV6-6 and TRBJ2-7; TRBD2 agrees at 7 bases. The trim removed 5 bases at V and 9 bases at J, leaving 19 bases unmatched. There are 16 residues in the CDR3. Per germline, CDR1 MNHNY and CDR2 SVGAGI (reference sequence). CDR3 amino acids: CASSPTLAEPPGGQYV. CDR3 DNA sequence: TGTGCCAGCAGTCCAACTCTAGCGGAGCCTCCTGGCGGGCAGTACGTC.

The CDR3 sequence: CASSLAAEYYEQYV. Written as DNA, the CDR3 is TGTGCCAGCAGCTTAGCTGCAGAATATTACGAGCAGTACGTC. This rearrangement joins TRBV11-1 to TRBJ2-7; D gene ambiguous. The CDR3 loop spans 14 amino acids. Between the trimmed V and J ends, which lost 0 bases and 4 bases, there was a span of 10 bases. The V gene's germline CDR1 is SGHAT and CDR2 FQDESV (reference sequence).

CDR3 in DNA: TGCGCCAGCAGCAAGCGCAGAAATAGCGGGGGGGCGAGGGAGACCCAGTACTTC. Translating gives CASSKRRNSGGARETQYF. The chain carries TRBV5-1 and TRBJ2-5; 11 nucleotides match TRBD2. The J segment lost 5 bases and the V segment lost 4 bases, leaving 16 bases of the junction unmatched. Germline lookup yields CDR1 SGHRS and CDR2 YFSETQ. This CDR3 region has 18 residues.